The 18 T cell receptor beta chains below all came from one sample that was sequenced in a study of blood T cell repertoires in COVID-19. Assay: immunoSEQ multiplex PCR; the TCRdb copy retains only in-frame clones and omits some. The table records about 670,000 clones, about 87% of them present only once. The sample was peripheral blood. These receptors were obtained from a woman aged 18-29 years with acute or convalescent COVID-19.

The rearrangement links TRBV4-1 to TRBJ1-2, with a weak D call TRBD1 (5 bases). V lost 5 bases, J lost 1 base, and 14 bases lay in between. The CDR3 has 15 amino acids. Germline V gene lookup returns CDR1 MGHRA and CDR2 YSYEKL. CDR3 sequence: CASSDPRQINYGYTF. For the CDR3, the DNA is TGCGCCAGCAGCGACCCCCGACAGATTAACTATGGCTACACCTTC.

The sample holds many counts of this clone. The chain carries TRBV19 and TRBJ2-7, with 7 bases identical to TRBD2. In germline, CDR1 is LNHDA, CDR2 SQIVND (reference sequence). V was clipped by 1 base and J by 5 bases; unmatched bases: 8. This CDR3 contains 15 residues. This CDR3 is CASSIGEGSAHEQYF. The CDR3 region has the DNA TGTGCCAGTAGTATAGGGGAGGGTTCGGCCCACGAGCAGTACTTC.

The CDR3 here is CASSFILSGANVLTF. CDR3 coding DNA: TGCGCCAGCAGCTTTATACTGTCTGGGGCCAACGTCCTGACTTTC. This chain connects TRBV5-1 to TRBJ2-6; D unclear. CDR1 and CDR2 (germline): SGHRS, YFSETQ. Trimming removed 2 bases at V and 1 base at J, with 7 bases between. CDR3 length equals 15 residues.

The J gene is TRBJ2-3, the V gene TRBV25-1, with a possible D match to TRBD2 (6 bases). V dropped 2 bases and J dropped 8 bases, with 8 bases sitting between them. Germline V gene sequence: CDR1 MGHDK, CDR2 SYGVNS. This CDR3 spans 12 amino acids. The CDR3 reads CASSEGGGTQYF. The CDR3, as DNA: TGTGCCAGCAGTGAAGGGGGAGGTACGCAGTATTTT.

This clone came up a few times. The gene calls are TRBV7-2 and TRBJ1-5; weak D call: TRBD1 (5 bases). The CDR3 loop spans 15 amino acids. Trimming removed 5 bases at V and 0 bases at J, with 11 bases between. Per the germline V gene, CDR1 is SGHTA and CDR2 is FQGNSA. CDR3 sequence: CASSRDSYSNQPQHF. The CDR3 bases are TGTGCCAGCAGCCGCGACAGTTATAGCAATCAGCCCCAGCATTTT.

This chain uses TRBV29-1 with TRBJ2-3; 14 bases match TRBD2. The germline V gene has CDR1 SQVTM and CDR2 ANQGSEA. J gave up 6 bases and V 8 bases, and 7 bases lay outside the gene matches. CDR3 size: 14 residues. CDR3 loop: CSPRLAGGPDTQYF. The CDR3, as DNA: TGCAGCCCACGACTAGCGGGGGGGCCTGATACGCAGTATTTT.

In its sample, this clone was seen once. This sequence joins TRBV6-5 and TRBJ1-5; D might be TRBD1 (6 bases). Looked up from germline, CDR1 is MNHEY and CDR2 is SVGAGI. The CDR3 loop spans 15 amino acids. V was pared by 6 bases and J by 1 base, with 13 bases between. The CDR3 reads CASSLRGTSNQPQHF. In DNA, the CDR3 is TGTGCCAGCAGCCTCAGGGGAACGAGCAATCAGCCCCAGCATTTT.

The V gene is TRBV6-4, the J gene TRBJ2-3, with 10 bases aligning to TRBD2. The junction had 7 bases not matched to a gene; V was cut back by 0 bases and J by 4 bases. This CDR3 spans 17 amino acids. Germline loops: CDR1 MRHNA, CDR2 SNTAGT. This chain's CDR3 is CASSDSVGSGGADTQYF. The CDR3 DNA is TGTGCCAGCAGTGACTCTGTCGGGAGCGGGGGGGCAGATACGCAGTATTTT.

This chain joins TRBV5-5 and TRBJ2-3, with D tentatively TRBD1 (5 bases). The CDR3 has 14 amino acids. V dropped 4 bases and J dropped 3 bases, with 12 bases sitting between them. CDR1 and CDR2 from the germline V gene are SGHKS and YYEKEE (reference sequence). CDR3 sequence reads: CASSPWQGTDTQYF. DNA for the CDR3: TGTGCCAGCAGCCCATGGCAGGGAACAGATACGCAGTATTTT.

Written as DNA, the CDR3 is TGTGCCAGCAGTTTCAAGGGACACTATAATTCACCCCTCCACTTT. Translation gives CASSFKGHYNSPLHF. V gene TRBV7-2 combines with J gene TRBJ1-6, with D possibly matching TRBD1 (6 bases). The CDR3 totals 15 residues. V was trimmed by 6 bases and J by 3 bases, leaving 12 bases between them. Germline CDR1 SGHTA, CDR2 FQGNSA.

The chain joins TRBV15 to TRBJ1-1; 10 bases are shared with TRBD1. Per the germline V gene, CDR1 is LNHNV and CDR2 is YYDKDF (reference sequence). This CDR3 spans 15 amino acids. V lost 3 bases and J lost 5; bases outside the gene matches: 6. The CDR3 loop reads CATSRGDRGKTEAFF. The CDR3 DNA is TGTGCCACCAGCAGGGGGGACAGGGGTAAAACTGAAGCTTTCTTT.

DNA of the CDR3: TGTGCTAGTGGTTTCGACACAAATGAAAAACTGTTTTTT. Translating gives CASGFDTNEKLFF. The chain links TRBV12-5 to TRBJ1-4; no clear D gene. Germline values: CDR1 LGHNT, CDR2 FRNRAP. Trimming left V 3 bases short and J 5 bases short, with 7 bases between. This CDR3 contains 13 residues. Using reference TRBV12-5 and TRBJ1-4 for the parts outside the CDR3, the full variable domain is DARVTQTPRHKVTEMGQEVTMRCQPILGHNTVFWYRQTMMQGLELLAYFRNRAPLDDSGMPKDRFSAEMPDATLATLKIQPSEPRDSAVYFCASGFDTNEKLFFGSGTQLSVL.

About this clone itself: Other DNA sequences in the same sample also yield this CDR3. This chain uses TRBV29-1 with TRBJ1-1; unclear D gene. The germline V gene has CDR1 SQVTM and CDR2 ANQGSEA. The CDR3 has 12 amino acids. Between the trimmed V and J ends, which lost 4 bases and 1 base, there was a span of 7 bases. The CDR3 loop is CSVVGENTEAFF. For the CDR3, the DNA is TGCAGCGTTGTTGGAGAGAACACTGAAGCTTTCTTT.

The genes are TRBV4-1 and TRBJ2-4, with 7 bases that match TRBD2. CDR1 and CDR2 (germline): MGHRA, YSYEKL. CDR3 size: 20 residues. Losses at the gene ends were 0 bases for V and 2 bases for J; bases not matched to a gene: 16. The CDR3 DNA follows: TGCGCCAGCAGCCAAGATATCGTCGGAGCTGGCGGGGGTACCAAAAACATTCAGTACTTC. Its translation is CASSQDIVGAGGGTKNIQYF.

The chain joins TRBV5-5 to TRBJ2-7; D is unclear. V was trimmed by 0 bases and J by 4 bases, leaving 5 bases between them. The length of the CDR3 is 12 residues. The V gene's germline CDR1 is SGHKS and CDR2 YYEKEE (reference sequence). CDR3 region: CASSLVLYEQYF. CDR3 nucleotide sequence: TGTGCCAGCAGCTTGGTTCTATACGAGCAGTACTTC.

The V and J genes are TRBV6-5 and TRBJ2-3, with D hard to call. Trimming took 6 bases from V and 2 from J, leaving 12 bases between them. Per germline, CDR1 MNHEY and CDR2 SVGAGI. This CDR3 region has 14 residues. This chain's CDR3 is CASSRDPITDTQYF. CDR3 DNA sequence: TGTGCCAGCAGCCGAGATCCAATCACAGATACGCAGTATTTT.

This clone was detected only once. CDR3 residues: CASSLAPLTSGGDNEQFF. CDR3 coding DNA: TGTGCCAGCAGCTTAGCGCCTTTGACTAGCGGGGGGGACAATGAGCAGTTCTTC. V usage is TRBV7-2 and J usage is TRBJ2-1; 14 bases agree with TRBD2. Losses at the gene ends were 0 bases for V and 5 bases for J; bases not matched to a gene: 6. There are 18 residues in the CDR3. Germline V gene lookup returns CDR1 SGHTA and CDR2 FQGNSA.

This chain links TRBV29-1 with TRBJ1-2; D not certain. From germline, CDR1 is SQVTM and CDR2 ANQGSEA. The germline V and J ends were trimmed by 7 bases and 0 bases, with 9 bases remaining between them. This CDR3 has 12 residues. The CDR3, as DNA: TGCAGCGCCTACAGAGCTAACTATGGCTACACCTTC. It translates to CSAYRANYGYTF.